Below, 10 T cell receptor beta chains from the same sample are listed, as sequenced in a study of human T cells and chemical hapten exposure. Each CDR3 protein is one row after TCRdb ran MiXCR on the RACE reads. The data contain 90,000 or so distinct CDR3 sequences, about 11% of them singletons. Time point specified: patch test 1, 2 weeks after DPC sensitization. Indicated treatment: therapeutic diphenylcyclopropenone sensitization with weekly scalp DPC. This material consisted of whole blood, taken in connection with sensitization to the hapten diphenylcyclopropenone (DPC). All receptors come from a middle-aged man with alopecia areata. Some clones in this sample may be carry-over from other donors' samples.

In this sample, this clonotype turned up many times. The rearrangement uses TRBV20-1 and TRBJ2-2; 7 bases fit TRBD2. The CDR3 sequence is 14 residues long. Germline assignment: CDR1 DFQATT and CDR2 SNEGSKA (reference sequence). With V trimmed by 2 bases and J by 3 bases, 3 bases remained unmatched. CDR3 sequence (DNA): TGCAGTGCTAGAATAACTAGCGACACCGGGGAGCTGTTTTTT. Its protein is CSARITSDTGELFF.

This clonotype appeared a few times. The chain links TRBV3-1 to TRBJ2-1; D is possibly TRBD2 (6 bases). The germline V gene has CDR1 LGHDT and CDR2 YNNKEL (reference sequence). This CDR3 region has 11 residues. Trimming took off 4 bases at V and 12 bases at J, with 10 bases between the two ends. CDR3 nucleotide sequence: TGTGCCAGCAGCCCGGGACTGACGCAGTTCTTC. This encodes CASSPGLTQFF.

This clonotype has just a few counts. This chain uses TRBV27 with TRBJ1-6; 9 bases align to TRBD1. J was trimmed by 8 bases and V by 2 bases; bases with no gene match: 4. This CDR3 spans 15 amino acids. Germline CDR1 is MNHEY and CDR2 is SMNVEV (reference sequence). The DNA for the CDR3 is TGTGCCAGCAGTTTAGCCCGGACAGGGGATTCACCCCTCCACTTT. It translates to CASSLARTGDSPLHF.

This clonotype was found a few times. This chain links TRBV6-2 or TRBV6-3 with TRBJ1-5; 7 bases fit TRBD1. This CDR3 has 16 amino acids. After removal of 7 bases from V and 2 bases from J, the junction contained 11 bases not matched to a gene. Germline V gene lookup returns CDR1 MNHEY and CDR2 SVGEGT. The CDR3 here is CASTSRQGGGNQPQHF. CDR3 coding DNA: TGTGCCAGCACCTCCAGACAGGGAGGGGGCAATCAGCCCCAGCATTTT.

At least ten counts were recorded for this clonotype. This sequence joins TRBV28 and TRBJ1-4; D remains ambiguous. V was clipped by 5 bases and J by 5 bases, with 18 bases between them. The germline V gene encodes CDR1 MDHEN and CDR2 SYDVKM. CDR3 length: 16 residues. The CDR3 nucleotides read TGTGCCAGCAGTCCCGTTGGACTGCTTGTGAATGAAAAACTGTTTTTT. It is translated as CASSPVGLLVNEKLFF.

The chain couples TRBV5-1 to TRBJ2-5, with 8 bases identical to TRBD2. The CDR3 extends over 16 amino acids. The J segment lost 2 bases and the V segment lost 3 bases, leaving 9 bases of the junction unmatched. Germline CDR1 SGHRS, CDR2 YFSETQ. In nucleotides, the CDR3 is TGCGCCAGCAGCTCAGGACTAGCCATAATACAAGAGACCCAGTACTTC. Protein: CASSSGLAIIQETQYF.

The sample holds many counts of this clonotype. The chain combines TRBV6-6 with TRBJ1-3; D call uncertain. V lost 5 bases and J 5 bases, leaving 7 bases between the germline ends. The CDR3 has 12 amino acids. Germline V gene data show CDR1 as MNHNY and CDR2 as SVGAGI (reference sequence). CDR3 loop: CASSLERNTIYF. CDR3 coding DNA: TGTGCCAGCAGTCTAGAAAGAAACACCATATATTTT.

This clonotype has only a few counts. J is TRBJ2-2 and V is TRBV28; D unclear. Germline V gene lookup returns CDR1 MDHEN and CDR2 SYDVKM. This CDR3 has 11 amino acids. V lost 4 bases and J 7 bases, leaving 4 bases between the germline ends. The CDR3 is CASSSYGELFF. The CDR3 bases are TGTGCCAGCAGTTCCTACGGGGAGCTGTTTTTT.

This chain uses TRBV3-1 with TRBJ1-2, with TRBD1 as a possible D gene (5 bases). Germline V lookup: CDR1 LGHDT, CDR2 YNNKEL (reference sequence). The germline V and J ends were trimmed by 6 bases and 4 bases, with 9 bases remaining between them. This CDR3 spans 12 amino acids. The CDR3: CASSRDGYGYTF. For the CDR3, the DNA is TGTGCCAGCAGTCGGGACGGCTATGGCTACACCTTC.

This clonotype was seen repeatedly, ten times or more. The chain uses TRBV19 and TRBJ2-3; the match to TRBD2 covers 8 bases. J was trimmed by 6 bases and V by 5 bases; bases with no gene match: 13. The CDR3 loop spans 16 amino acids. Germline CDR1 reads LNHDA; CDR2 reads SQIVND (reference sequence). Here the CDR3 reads CASSSPKAGALDTQYF. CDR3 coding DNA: TGTGCCAGTAGTTCCCCTAAAGCGGGAGCATTGGATACGCAGTATTTT.